This entry describes one T cell receptor beta chain. The antigen remains undetermined. Of the isolated RNA, all was reverse transcribed, and so the sequenced material was expressed TCRB transcripts. The study sequenced naive, central memory and regulatory T cell samples to an average of roughly 3.8 million reads. Sequenced by immunoSEQ multiplex PCR; TCRdb stores in-frame clones only, minus some. Among hundreds of thousands of clones listed, over 13% were seen once. The sample originates from a study of beta chain features in type 1 diabetes. Study-level information: Cell yields, gender and age were comparable in patients and healthy donors.

Findings and caveats of the study: Within each of all four CD4+ subsets, Type 1 diabetes patients had TCRB CDR3s that were moderately but significantly shorter.

Germline CDR1 reads KGHSH; CDR2 reads LQKENI. The ends were cut back, 0 bases at V and 6 bases at J, with 5 bases in the middle. CDR3 size: 12 residues. Specimen: naive CD4+ T cells from blood. The chain is built from TRBV18 and TRBJ1-2; D uncertain. This clonotype was sampled from a man aged 18 to 35 with type 1 diabetes. CDR3 DNA sequence: TGTGCCAGCTCACCACCGCCGGATGGCTACACCTTC. This encodes CASSPPPDGYTF.